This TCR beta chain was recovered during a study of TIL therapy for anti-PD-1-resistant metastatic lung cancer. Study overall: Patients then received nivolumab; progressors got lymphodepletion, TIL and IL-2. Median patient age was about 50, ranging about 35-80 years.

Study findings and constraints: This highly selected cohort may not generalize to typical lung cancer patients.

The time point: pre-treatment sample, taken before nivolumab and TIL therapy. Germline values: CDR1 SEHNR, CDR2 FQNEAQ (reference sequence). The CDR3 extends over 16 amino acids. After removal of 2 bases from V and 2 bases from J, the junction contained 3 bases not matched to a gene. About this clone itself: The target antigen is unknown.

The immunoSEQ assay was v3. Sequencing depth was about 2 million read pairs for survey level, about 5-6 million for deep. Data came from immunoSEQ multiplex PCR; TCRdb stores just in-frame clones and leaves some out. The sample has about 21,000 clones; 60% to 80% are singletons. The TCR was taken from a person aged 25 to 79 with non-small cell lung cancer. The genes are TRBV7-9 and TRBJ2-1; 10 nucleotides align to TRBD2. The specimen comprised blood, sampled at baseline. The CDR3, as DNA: TGTGCCAGCAGCTTATACCTAGCGGGGGCCTACAATGAGCAGTTCTTC. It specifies CASSLYLAGAYNEQFF.